This T cell receptor beta chain originates from a study of shared clonotypes between healthy human individuals. Data came from immunoSEQ multiplex PCR; TCRdb stores just in-frame clones and leaves some out. The sample has about 490,000 clones, 81% seen once. The TCR sequence derives from a woman in her thirties or forties in good health. Some clones in this sample may be carry-over from other donors' samples. Sequenced material: PBMCs.

The CDR3 DNA reads TGTGCCAGCAGCTTATCACGTGCCCGGGAGGTCCACGAGCAGTACTTC. This codes for CASSLSRAREVHEQYF. The chain employs TRBV7-3 and TRBJ2-7; TRBD2 aligns across 7 bases. V lost 2 bases to trimming and J lost 5 bases; unmatched junction nucleotides: 12. The CDR3 has 16 amino acids. The V gene's germline CDR1 is SGHTA and CDR2 FQGTGA.